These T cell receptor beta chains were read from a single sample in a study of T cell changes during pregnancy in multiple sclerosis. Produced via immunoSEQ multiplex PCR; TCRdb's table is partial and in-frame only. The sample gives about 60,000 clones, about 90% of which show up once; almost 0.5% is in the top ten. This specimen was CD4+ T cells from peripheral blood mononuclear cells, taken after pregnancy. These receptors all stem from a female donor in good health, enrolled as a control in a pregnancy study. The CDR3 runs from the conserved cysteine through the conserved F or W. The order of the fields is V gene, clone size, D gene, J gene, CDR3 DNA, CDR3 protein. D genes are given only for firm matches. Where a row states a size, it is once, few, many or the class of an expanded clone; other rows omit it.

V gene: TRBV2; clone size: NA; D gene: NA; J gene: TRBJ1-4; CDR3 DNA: TGTGCCAGCAGTGAAGGGTGGACAGCGGGAAACGAAAAACTGTTTTTT; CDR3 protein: CASSEGWTAGNEKLFF
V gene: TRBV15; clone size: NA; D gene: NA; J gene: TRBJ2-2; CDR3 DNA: TGTGCCACCAGCAGAGATCTAAACCGCCCTCCCGGGGAGCTGTTTTTT; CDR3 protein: CATSRDLNRPPGELFF
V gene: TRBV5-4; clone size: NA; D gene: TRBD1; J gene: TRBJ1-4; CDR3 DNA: TGTGCCAGCAGCTTCGGGACAGGGGTCGATGAAAAACTGTTTTTT; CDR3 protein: CASSFGTGVDEKLFF
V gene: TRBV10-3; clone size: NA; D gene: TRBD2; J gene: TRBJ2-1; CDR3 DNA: TGTGCCATCAGTGAGGCGGGGGGTGACAATGAGCAGTTCTTC; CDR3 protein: CAISEAGGDNEQFF
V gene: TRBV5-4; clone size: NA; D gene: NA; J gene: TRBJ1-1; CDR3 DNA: TGTGCCAGCAGCACAGACAGGTTTACTGAAGCTTTCTTT; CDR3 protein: CASSTDRFTEAFF
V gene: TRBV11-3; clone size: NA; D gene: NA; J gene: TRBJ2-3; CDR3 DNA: TGTGCCAGCAGCTTAGGCAGGGGCTGGGGGGATACGCAGTATTTT; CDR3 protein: CASSLGRGWGDTQYF
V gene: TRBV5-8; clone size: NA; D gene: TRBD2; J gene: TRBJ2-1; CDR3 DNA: TGTGCCAGCAGCATCCTTAGCGGGGGGTCTTACAATGAGCAGTTCTTC; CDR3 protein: CASSILSGGSYNEQFF
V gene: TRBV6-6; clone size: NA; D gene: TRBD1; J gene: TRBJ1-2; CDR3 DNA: TGTGCCAGCAGTTATCCGGCAGGGGGGAACTATGGCTACACCTTC; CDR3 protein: CASSYPAGGNYGYTF
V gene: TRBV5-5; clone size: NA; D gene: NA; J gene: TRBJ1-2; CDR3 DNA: TGTGCCAGCAGCTTGGACAGGGCATACTATGGCTACACCTTC; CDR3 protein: CASSLDRAYYGYTF
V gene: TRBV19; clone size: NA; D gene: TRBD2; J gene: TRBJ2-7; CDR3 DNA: TGTGCCAGTAGTATAGTTGGGACTAGCATCAACGAGCAGTACTTC; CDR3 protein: CASSIVGTSINEQYF
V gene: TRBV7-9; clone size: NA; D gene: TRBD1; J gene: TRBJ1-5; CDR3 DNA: TGTGCCAGCAGCTCACAGGGGGCGTTGGATCAGCCCCAGCATTTT; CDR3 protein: CASSSQGALDQPQHF
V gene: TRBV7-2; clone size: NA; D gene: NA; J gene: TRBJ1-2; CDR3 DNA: TGTGCCAGCAGCCGCCCCGGGGGTGCCTATGGCTACACCTTC; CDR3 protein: CASSRPGGAYGYTF
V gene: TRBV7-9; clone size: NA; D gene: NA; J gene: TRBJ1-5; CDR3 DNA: TGTGCCAGCAGCTCGAGGGACTTGTATCAGCCCCAGCATTTT; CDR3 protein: CASSSRDLYQPQHF
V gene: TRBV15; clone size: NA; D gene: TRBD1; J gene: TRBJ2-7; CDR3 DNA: TGTGCCACCAGCAAACAAAGGGACAGACCGACCTACGAGCAGTACTTC; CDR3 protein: CATSKQRDRPTYEQYF
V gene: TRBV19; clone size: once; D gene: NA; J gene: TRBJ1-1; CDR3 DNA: TGTGCCAGTAGTATCCAATCGCGGGGTCGGGAAGCTTTCTTT; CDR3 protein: CASSIQSRGREAFF
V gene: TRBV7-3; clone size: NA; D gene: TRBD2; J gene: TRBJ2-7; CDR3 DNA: TGTGCCAGCAGCTCCCGAGGGAGGGACCTAGGCGAGCAGTACTTC; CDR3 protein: CASSSRGRDLGEQYF
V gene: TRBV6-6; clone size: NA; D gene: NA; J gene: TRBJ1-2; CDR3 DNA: TGTGCCAGCAGTTACCAGGAACCGACCGGCGGCTACACCTTC; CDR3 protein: CASSYQEPTGGYTF
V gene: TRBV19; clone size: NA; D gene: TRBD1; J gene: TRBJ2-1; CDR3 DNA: TGTGCCAGTTCGGACAGGGTTAGGGTCCATGAGCAGTTCTTC; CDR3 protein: CASSDRVRVHEQFF